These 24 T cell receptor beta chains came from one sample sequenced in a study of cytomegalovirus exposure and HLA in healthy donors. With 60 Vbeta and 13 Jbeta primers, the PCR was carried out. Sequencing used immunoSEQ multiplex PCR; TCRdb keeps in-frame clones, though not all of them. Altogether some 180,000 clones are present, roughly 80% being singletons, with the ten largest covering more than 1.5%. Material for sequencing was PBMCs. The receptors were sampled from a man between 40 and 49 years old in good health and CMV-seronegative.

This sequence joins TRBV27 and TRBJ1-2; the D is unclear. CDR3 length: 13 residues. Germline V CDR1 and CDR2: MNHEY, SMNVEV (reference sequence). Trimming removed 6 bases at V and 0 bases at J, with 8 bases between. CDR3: CASRSTSNYGYTF. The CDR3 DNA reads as TGTGCCAGCAGGAGCACCTCTAACTATGGCTACACCTTC.

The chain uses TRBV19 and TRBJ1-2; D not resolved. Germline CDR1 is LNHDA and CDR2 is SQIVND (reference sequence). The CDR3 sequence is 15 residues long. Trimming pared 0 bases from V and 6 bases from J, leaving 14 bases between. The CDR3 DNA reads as TGTGCCAGTAGTATAGATCTGAGGGTTGCAGATGGCTACACCTTC. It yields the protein CASSIDLRVADGYTF. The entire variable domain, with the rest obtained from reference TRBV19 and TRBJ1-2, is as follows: DGGITQSPKYLFRKEGQNVTLSCEQNLNHDAMYWYRQDPGQGLRLIYYSQIVNDFQKGDIAEGYSVSREKKESFPLTVTSAQKNPTAFYLCASSIDLRVADGYTFGSGTRLTVV.

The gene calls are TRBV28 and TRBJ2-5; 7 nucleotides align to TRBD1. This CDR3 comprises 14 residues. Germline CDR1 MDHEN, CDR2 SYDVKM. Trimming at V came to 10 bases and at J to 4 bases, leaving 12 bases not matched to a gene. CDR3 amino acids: CAITTTGESETQYF. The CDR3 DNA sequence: TGTGCCATTACTACTACAGGGGAATCAGAGACCCAGTACTTC.

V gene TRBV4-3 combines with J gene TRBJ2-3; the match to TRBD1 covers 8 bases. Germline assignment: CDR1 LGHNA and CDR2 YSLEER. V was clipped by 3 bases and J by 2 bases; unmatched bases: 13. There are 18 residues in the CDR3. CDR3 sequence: CASSQTGEYLSDTDTQYF. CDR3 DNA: TGCGCCAGCAGCCAGACAGGGGAGTACCTTTCAGACACAGATACGCAGTATTTT.

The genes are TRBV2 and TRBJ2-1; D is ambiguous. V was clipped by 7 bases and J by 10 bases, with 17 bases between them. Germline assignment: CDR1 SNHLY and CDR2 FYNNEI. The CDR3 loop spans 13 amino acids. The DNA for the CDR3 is TGTGCCAGCAAAGTTGTAGTTGCATGGGAGCAGTTCTTC. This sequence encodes CASKVVVAWEQFF.

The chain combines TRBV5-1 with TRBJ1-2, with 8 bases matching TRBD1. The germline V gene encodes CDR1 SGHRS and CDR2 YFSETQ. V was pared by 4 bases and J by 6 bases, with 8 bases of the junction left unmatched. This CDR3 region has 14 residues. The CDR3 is CASSPEPGQDGYTF. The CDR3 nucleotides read TGCGCCAGCAGCCCAGAGCCGGGACAGGATGGCTACACCTTC. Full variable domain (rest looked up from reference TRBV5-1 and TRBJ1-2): KAGVTQTPRYLIKTRGQQVTLSCSPISGHRSVSWYQQTPGQGLQFLFEYFSETQRNKGNFPGRFSGRQFSNSRSEMNVSTLELGDSALYLCASSPEPGQDGYTFGSGTRLTVV.

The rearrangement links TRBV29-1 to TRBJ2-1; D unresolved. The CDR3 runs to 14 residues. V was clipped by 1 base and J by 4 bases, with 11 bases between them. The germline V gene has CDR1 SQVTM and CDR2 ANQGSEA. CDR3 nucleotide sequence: TGCAGCGTTGAAGGGTGGGCCAGTTACAATGAGCAGTTCTTC. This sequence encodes CSVEGWASYNEQFF.

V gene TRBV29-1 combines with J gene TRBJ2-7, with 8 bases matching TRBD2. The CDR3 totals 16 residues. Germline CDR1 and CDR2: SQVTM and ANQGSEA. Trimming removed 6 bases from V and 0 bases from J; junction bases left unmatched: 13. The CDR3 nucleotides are TGCAGCGTCAACCCGGGTCTAGCGGGTAGCTCCTACGAGCAGTACTTC. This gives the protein CSVNPGLAGSSYEQYF.

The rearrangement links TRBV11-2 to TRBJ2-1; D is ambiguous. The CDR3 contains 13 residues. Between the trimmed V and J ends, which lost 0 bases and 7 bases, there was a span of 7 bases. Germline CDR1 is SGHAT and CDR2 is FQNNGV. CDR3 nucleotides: TGTGCCAGCAGCTTAGAACTTTGGAATGAGCAGTTCTTC. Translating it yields CASSLELWNEQFF.

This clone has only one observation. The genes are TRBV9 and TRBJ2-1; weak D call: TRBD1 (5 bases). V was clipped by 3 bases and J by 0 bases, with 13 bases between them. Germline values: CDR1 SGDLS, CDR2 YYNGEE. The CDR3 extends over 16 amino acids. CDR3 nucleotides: TGTGCCAGCAGCGGTGGAACAGGTTACTCCTACAATGAGCAGTTCTTC. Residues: CASSGGTGYSYNEQFF. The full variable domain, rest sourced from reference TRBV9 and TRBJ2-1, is DSGVTQTPKHLITATGQRVTLRCSPRSGDLSVYWYQQSLDQGLQFLIQYYNGEERAKGNILERFSAQQFPDLHSELNLSSLELGDSALYFCASSGGTGYSYNEQFFGPGTRLTVL.

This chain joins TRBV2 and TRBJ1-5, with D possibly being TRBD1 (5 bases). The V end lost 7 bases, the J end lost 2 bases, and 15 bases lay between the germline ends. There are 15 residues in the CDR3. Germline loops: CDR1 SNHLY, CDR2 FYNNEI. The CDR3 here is CASTLSRVGNQPQHF. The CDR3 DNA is TGTGCCAGCACTTTGTCCAGGGTCGGCAATCAGCCCCAGCATTTT.

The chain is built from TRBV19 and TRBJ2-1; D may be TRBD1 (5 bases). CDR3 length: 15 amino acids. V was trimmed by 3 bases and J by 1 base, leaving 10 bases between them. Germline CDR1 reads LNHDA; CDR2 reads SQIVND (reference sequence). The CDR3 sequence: CASSIKGWSYNEQFF. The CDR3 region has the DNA TGTGCCAGTAGTATTAAGGGGTGGTCCTACAATGAGCAGTTCTTC.

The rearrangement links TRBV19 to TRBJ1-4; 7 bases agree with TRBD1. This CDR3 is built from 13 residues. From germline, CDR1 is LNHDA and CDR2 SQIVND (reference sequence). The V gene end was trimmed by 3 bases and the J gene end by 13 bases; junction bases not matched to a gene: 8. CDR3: CASSMDDRVALFF. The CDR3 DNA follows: TGTGCCAGTAGTATGGACGACAGGGTAGCACTGTTTTTT.

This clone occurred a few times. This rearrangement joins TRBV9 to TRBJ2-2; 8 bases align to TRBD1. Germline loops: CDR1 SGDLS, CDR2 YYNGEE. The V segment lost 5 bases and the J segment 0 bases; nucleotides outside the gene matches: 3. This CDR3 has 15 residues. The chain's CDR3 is CASRTGEANTGELFF. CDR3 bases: TGTGCCAGCAGGACAGGGGAAGCGAACACCGGGGAGCTGTTTTTT.

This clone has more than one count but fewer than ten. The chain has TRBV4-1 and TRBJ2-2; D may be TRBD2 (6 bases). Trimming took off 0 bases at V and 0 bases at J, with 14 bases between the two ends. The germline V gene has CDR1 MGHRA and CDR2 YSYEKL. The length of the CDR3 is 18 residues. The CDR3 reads CASSQDRTGVPNTGELFF. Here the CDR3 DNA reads TGCGCCAGCAGCCAAGATAGAACGGGGGTGCCGAACACCGGGGAGCTGTTTTTT.

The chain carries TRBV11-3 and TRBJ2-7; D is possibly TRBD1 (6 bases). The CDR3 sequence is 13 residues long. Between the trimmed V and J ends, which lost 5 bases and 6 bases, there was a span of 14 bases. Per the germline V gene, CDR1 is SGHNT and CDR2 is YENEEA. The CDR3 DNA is TGTGCCAGCAGCATCCGACAGGTGGGCGAGCAGTACTTC. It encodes CASSIRQVGEQYF.

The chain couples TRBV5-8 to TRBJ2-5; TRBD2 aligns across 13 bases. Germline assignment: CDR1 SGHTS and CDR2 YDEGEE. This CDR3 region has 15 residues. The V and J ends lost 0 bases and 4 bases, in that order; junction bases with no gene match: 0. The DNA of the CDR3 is TGTGCCAGCAGCTTGGGGACTAGCGGGAGAGAGACCCAGTACTTC. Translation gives CASSLGTSGRETQYF.

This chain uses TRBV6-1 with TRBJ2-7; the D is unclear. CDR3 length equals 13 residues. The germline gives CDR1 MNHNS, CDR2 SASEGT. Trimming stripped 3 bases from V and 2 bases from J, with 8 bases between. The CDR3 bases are TGTGCCAGCAGTGAGACTCCTCCCTACGAGCAGTACTTC. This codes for CASSETPPYEQYF.

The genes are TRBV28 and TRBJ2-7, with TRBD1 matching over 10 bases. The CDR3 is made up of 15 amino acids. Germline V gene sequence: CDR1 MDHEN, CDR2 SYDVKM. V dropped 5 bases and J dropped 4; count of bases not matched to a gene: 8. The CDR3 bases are TGTGCCAGCAGTCTTTACAGGGACAGGGGTTACGAGCAGTACTTC. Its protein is CASSLYRDRGYEQYF.

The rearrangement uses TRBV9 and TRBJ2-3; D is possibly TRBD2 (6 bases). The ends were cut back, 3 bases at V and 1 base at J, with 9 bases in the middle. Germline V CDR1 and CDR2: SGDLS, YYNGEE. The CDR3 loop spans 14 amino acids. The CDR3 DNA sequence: TGTGCCAGCAGCGGACTAGTTCGCACAGATACGCAGTATTTT. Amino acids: CASSGLVRTDTQYF.

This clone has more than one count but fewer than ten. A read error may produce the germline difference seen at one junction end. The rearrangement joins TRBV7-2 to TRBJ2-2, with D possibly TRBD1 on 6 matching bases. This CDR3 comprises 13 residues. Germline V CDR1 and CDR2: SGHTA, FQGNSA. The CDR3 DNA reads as TGTGCCAGCAGCCCCCGTCCGGCAGGGGTGCTGTTTTTT. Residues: CASSPRPAGVLFF.

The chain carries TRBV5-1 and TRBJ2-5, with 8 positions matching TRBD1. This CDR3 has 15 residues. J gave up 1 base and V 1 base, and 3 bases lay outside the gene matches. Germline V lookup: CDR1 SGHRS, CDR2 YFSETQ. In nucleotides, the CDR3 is TGCGCCAGCAGCTTGCAACAGGGGGTCCAAGAGACCCAGTACTTC. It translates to CASSLQQGVQETQYF.

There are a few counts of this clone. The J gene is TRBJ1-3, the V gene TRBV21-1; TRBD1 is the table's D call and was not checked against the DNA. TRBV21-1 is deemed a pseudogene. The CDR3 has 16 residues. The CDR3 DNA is TGTGCCAGCAGCAAAGCTTTGGGGCGTCTGGGAAACACCATATATTTT. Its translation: CASSKALGRLGNTIYF.

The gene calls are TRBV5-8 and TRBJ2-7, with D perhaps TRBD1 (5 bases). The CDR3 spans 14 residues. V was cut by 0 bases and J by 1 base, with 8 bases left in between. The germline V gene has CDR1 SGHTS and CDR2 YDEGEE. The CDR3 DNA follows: TGTGCCAGCAGCTTGGGAAGGGGATCCTACGAGCAGTACTTC. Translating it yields CASSLGRGSYEQYF.